This T cell receptor beta chain stems from a study of Graves' ophthalmopathy and Graves' hyperthyroidism. Study-wide findings and caveats: Ophthalmopathy progression predictions by the model showed approximately 75% specificity and 60% to 71% sensitivity. From stable hyperthyroidism, ophthalmopathy was separated by a 13-signature model with around 90% sensitivity and less than 82% specificity.

Investigators amplified TCR beta CDR3 regions from RNA transcripts. The workflow started with a first-round RT-PCR run with HTBI primers and then moved on to a second-round multiplex PCR. Using its own MiXCR run on the multiplex PCR reads, TCRdb lists one record per CDR3 protein. The table has about 210,000 distinct CDR3 sequences, about 32% seen once. Ophthalmopathy was moderately-to-severely active, CAS at least 3, NOSPECS at least 4, lasting under 3 months. Researchers turned away patients with other autoimmune diseases, uncontrolled infections, pregnancy or lactation. This clonotype was found many times. The target antigen is unknown. CDR3 length: 16 amino acids. Germline CDR1 is GTSNPN and CDR2 is SVGIG (reference sequence). Trimming took off 0 bases at V and 3 bases at J, with 17 bases between the two ends.

Sequenced input: peripheral blood. This receptor was identified in a man aged 45-65 years with Graves' ophthalmopathy. The chain is built from TRBV30 and TRBJ1-1; D may be TRBD1 (6 bases). CDR3 residues: CAWSVGWGLRDTEAFF. Written as DNA, the CDR3 is TGTGCCTGGAGTGTGGGCTGGGGGCTGAGGGACACTGAAGCTTTCTTT.